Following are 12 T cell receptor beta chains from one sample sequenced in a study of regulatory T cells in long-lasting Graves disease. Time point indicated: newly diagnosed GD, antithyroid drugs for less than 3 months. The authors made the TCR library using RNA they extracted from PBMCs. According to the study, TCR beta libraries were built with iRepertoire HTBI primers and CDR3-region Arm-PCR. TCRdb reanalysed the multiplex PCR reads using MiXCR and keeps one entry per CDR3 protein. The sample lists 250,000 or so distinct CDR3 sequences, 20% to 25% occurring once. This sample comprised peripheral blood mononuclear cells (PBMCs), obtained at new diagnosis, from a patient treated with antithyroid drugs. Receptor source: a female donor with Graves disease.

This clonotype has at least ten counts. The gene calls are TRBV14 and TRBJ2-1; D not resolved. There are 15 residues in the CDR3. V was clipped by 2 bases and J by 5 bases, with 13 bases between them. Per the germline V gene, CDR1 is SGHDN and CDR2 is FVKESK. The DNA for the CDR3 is TGTGCCAGCAGCCAATTTTCAGTCAGAGACAATGAGCAGTTCTTC. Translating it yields CASSQFSVRDNEQFF.

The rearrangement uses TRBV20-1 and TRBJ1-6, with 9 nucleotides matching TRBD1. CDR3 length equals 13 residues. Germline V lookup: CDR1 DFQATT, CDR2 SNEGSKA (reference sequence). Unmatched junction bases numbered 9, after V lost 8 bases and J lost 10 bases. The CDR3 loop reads CSTSGTGSSPLHF. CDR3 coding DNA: TGCAGTACCTCCGGGACAGGGAGCTCACCCCTCCACTTT.

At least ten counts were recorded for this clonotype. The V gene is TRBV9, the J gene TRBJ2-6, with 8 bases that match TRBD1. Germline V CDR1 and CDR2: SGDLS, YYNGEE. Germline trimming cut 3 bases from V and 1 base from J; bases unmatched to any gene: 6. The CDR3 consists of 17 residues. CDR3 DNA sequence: TGTGCCAGCAGCGGGGGACAGGAAACTTCTGGGGCCAACGTCCTGACTTTC. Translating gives CASSGGQETSGANVLTF.

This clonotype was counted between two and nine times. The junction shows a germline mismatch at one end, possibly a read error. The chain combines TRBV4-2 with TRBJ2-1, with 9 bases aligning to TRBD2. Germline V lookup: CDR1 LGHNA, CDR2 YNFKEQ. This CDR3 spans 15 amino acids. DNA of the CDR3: TGTGCCAGCGGCCAAGAACATCTAGCGGGAAGGGAGCAGTTCTTC. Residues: CASGQEHLAGREQFF.

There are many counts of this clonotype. The CDR3 protein is CASRGNRWTEAFF. CDR3 bases: TGTGCCAGCAGAGGGAACAGGTGGACTGAAGCTTTCTTT. The chain recombines TRBV14 with TRBJ1-1; D might be TRBD1 (5 bases). The CDR3 has 13 amino acids. The V and J ends lost 6 bases and 5 bases respectively, with 13 bases between them. CDR1 is SGHDN and CDR2 is FVKESK in the germline V gene.

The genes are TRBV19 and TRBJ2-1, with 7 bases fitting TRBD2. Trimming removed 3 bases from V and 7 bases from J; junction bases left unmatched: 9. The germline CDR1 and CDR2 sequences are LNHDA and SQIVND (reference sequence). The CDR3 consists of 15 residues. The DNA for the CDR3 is TGTGCCAGTAGTATCTCGGCGGGAGTGGGGAATGAGCAGTTCTTC. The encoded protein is CASSISAGVGNEQFF.

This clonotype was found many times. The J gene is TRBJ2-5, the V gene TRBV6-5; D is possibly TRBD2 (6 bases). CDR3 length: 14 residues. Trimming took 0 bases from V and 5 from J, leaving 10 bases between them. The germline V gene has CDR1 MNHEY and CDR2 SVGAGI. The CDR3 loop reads CASSYSRRGETQYF. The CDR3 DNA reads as TGTGCCAGCAGTTACTCGAGACGGGGGGAGACCCAGTACTTC.

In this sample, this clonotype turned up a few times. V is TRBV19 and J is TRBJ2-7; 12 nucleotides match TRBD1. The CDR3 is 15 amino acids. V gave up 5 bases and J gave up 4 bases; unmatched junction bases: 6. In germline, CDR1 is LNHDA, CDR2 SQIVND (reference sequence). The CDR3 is CASSPGTGGRYEQYF. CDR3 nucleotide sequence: TGTGCCAGTAGTCCCGGGACAGGGGGCAGGTACGAGCAGTACTTC.

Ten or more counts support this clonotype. The CDR3 loop is CASSLGLMNTEAFF. The CDR3 DNA reads TGTGCCAGCTCACTCGGATTAATGAACACTGAAGCTTTCTTT. The chain joins TRBV7-2 to TRBJ1-1, with no clear D. The CDR3 spans 14 residues. V gave up 8 bases and J gave up 0 bases, with 13 bases separating them. CDR1 and CDR2 (germline): SGHTA, FQGNSA.

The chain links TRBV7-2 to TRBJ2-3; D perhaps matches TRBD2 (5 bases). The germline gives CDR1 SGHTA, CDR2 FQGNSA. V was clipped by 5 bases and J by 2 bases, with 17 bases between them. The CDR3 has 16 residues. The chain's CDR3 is CASSPTEGLSTDTQYF. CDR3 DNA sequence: TGTGCCAGCAGCCCTACAGAGGGCCTTTCCACAGATACGCAGTATTTT.

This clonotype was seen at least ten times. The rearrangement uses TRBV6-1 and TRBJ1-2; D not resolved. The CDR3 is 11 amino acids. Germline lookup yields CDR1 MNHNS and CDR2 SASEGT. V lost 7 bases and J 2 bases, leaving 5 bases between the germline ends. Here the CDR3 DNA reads TGTGCCAGCATGATAAACTATGGCTACACCTTC. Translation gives CASMINYGYTF.

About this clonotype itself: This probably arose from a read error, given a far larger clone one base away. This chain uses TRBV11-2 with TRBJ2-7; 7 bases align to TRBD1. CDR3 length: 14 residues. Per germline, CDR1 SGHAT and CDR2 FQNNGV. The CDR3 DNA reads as TGCGCCAGCAGCTTGGGGACAGTCTACAATGAGCAGTACTTC. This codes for CASSLGTVYNEQYF.